The 27 T cell receptor beta chains listed next were all sequenced from one sample in a study of cytomegalovirus exposure and HLA in healthy donors (dated by TCRdb to the late 2010s). Library prep was done by the immunoSEQ multiplex PCR assay. For the multiplex PCR, a mixture combining 60 forward primers for TCR Vbeta segments and 13 reverse primers for TCR Jbeta segments was used. TCRdb provides this immuneACCESS table in a form limited to in-frame rearrangements. Some clones are lacking; in checked studies, under half of them reflect an unresolved V gene, and why the rest are absent is not known. Recorded for this sample are roughly 120,000 clones; around 77% of them occurred a single time. Of the sample, under 7% is held by the ten largest clones. The source material was PBMCs. These receptors were taken from a man between 18 and 29 years old in good health and CMV-seropositive.

The V and J genes are TRBV5-1 and TRBJ1-3; a weak D match, TRBD1 (6 bases). Germline CDR1 SGHRS, CDR2 YFSETQ. This CDR3 comprises 15 residues. Deletions cut 0 bases from V and 4 bases from J, with 11 bases between. CDR3 sequence (DNA): TGCGCCAGCAGCTTGGAAGGGACATTAGGAAACACCATATATTTT. This encodes CASSLEGTLGNTIYF.

The sample holds one count of this clone. This chain uses TRBV10-3 with TRBJ2-5; 7 positions agree with TRBD2. The germline V gene encodes CDR1 ENHRY and CDR2 SYGVKD. CDR3 size: 16 residues. Trimming at V came to 8 bases and at J to 1 base, leaving 13 bases not matched to a gene. The CDR3 region is CAIGGGTGTPQETQYF. CDR3 sequence (DNA): TGTGCCATCGGGGGGGGGACGGGGACGCCCCAAGAGACCCAGTACTTC.

The V and J genes are TRBV6-1 and TRBJ1-2; weak D call: TRBD1 (5 bases). Germline values: CDR1 MNHNS, CDR2 SASEGT. The CDR3 contains 14 residues. Trimming stripped 3 bases from V and 8 bases from J, with 16 bases between. This chain's CDR3 is CASSEDTTTGGYTF. CDR3 nucleotides: TGTGCCAGCAGTGAGGACACCACCACCGGGGGCTACACCTTC.

The chain uses TRBV10-3 and TRBJ1-5, with D possibly TRBD1 on 5 matching bases. This CDR3 comprises 12 residues. V shed 11 bases and J shed 7 bases, with 15 bases lying between them. Germline lookup yields CDR1 ENHRY and CDR2 SYGVKD. The CDR3 here is CAVRSGGQPQHF. CDR3 bases: TGTGCCGTTAGGTCGGGGGGGCAGCCCCAGCATTTT.

This clone was recorded only once. The chain is built from TRBV14 and TRBJ1-2; possible D gene TRBD1, 5 bases. CDR1 is SGHDN and CDR2 is FVKESK in the germline V gene. The CDR3 sequence is 16 residues long. Trimming shortened V by 5 bases and J by 0 bases, and 16 bases separated the two germline ends. CDR3 sequence reads: CASSADPTAANYGYTF. Written as DNA, the CDR3 is TGTGCCAGCAGCGCAGATCCGACAGCCGCTAACTATGGCTACACCTTC. The full variable domain, completed using reference TRBV14 and TRBJ1-2, is EAGVTQFPSHSVIEKGQTVTLRCDPISGHDNLYWYRRVMGKEIKFLLHFVKESKQDESGMPNNRFLAERTGGTYSTLKVQPAELEDSGVYFCASSADPTAANYGYTFGSGTRLTVV.

This chain connects TRBV5-6 to TRBJ2-3; 10 nucleotides line up with TRBD2. Germline V gene data show CDR1 as SGHDT and CDR2 as YYEEEE. CDR3 size: 17 residues. J gave up 6 bases and V 3 bases, and 13 bases lay outside the gene matches. CDR3 DNA: TGTGCCAGCAGCTCTATCCCAGCGGGGGGGACCCAGGATACGCAGTATTTT. Translation: CASSSIPAGGTQDTQYF.

The CDR3 sequence: CASSQAPTGVDYGYTF. CDR3 coding DNA: TGCGCCAGCAGCCAAGCCCCGACAGGGGTCGACTATGGCTACACCTTC. The rearrangement links TRBV4-1 to TRBJ1-2, with TRBD1 matching 8 bases. This CDR3 has 16 amino acids. The V segment lost 1 base and the J segment 3 bases; nucleotides outside the gene matches: 7. From germline, CDR1 is MGHRA and CDR2 YSYEKL.

The chain recombines TRBV7-2 with TRBJ1-2, with D tentatively TRBD1 (5 bases). Germline V gene lookup returns CDR1 SGHTA and CDR2 FQGNSA. V was cut by 0 bases and J by 8 bases, with 10 bases left in between. The CDR3 extends over 13 amino acids. In DNA, the CDR3 is TGTGCCAGCAGCTTAGCGCTTTCAGGGGGCTACACCTTC. Translated, it gives CASSLALSGGYTF.

The chain employs TRBV27 and TRBJ2-7; perhaps TRBD1 as D (5 bases). Germline-derived CDR1 and CDR2 are MNHEY and SMNVEV (reference sequence). V was clipped by 4 bases and J by 4 bases, with 11 bases between them. This CDR3 contains 13 residues. The chain's CDR3 is CASSYGARYEQYF. As DNA, the CDR3 is TGTGCCAGCAGTTATGGGGCACGTTACGAGCAGTACTTC.

V gene TRBV5-1 combines with J gene TRBJ2-2; 9 bases map to TRBD2. This CDR3 spans 18 amino acids. Germline V gives CDR1 SGHRS, CDR2 YFSETQ. V dropped 0 bases and J dropped 2; count of bases not matched to a gene: 8. The CDR3 bases are TGCGCCAGCAGCTTGGTAGCCGCTAGCGGGACTAACACCGGGGAGCTGTTTTTT. It encodes CASSLVAASGTNTGELFF.

J is TRBJ2-7 and V is TRBV28; maybe TRBD1 (5 bases). This CDR3 is 15 amino acids long. CDR1 is MDHEN and CDR2 is SYDVKM in the germline V gene. Trimming left V 1 base short and J 0 bases short, with 10 bases between. The CDR3 loop reads CASSLFSTDSYEQYF. CDR3 DNA sequence: TGTGCCAGCAGTTTATTTTCGACAGACTCCTACGAGCAGTACTTC.

The sample holds a few counts of this clone. V usage is TRBV25-1 and J usage is TRBJ2-7, with D maybe TRBD1 (6 bases). Trimming took 6 bases from V and 3 from J, leaving 15 bases between them. Germline V lookup: CDR1 MGHDK, CDR2 SYGVNS. The CDR3 is made up of 14 amino acids. The CDR3 is CASSSGHLRYEQYF. CDR3 DNA sequence: TGTGCCAGCAGCTCGGGACACCTACGCTACGAGCAGTACTTC.

The V and J genes are TRBV2 and TRBJ2-2, with 8 bases identical to TRBD2. CDR3 size: 16 residues. V gave up 8 bases and J gave up 3 bases; unmatched junction bases: 11. Germline V gives CDR1 SNHLY, CDR2 FYNNEI. The CDR3 DNA follows: TGTGCCAGCCGAGAGAGCGGGAGAGGGGACACCGGGGAGCTGTTTTTT. It translates to CASRESGRGDTGELFF.

The chain uses TRBV11-3 and TRBJ2-3, with 7 bases matching TRBD1. The V segment lost 5 bases and the J segment 4 bases; nucleotides outside the gene matches: 3. The CDR3 length is 13 residues. Looked up from germline, CDR1 is SGHNT and CDR2 is YENEEA. The CDR3 loop is CASSHRGADTQYF. Here the CDR3 DNA reads TGTGCCAGCAGCCACAGGGGCGCAGATACGCAGTATTTT.

The chain is built from TRBV19 and TRBJ2-3; 14 bases map to TRBD2. The V gene's germline CDR1 is LNHDA and CDR2 SQIVND (reference sequence). The CDR3 extends over 15 amino acids. J was trimmed by 5 bases and V by 7 bases; bases with no gene match: 5. CDR3 sequence: CASKGTSGSGDTQYF. Here the CDR3 DNA reads TGTGCCAGTAAAGGGACTAGCGGGAGTGGAGATACGCAGTATTTT.

This clone has only a few counts. The chain uses TRBV4-1 and TRBJ2-5; TRBD2 matches at 7 bases. The ends lost 0 bases at V and 1 base at J; junction bases unmatched: 2. The CDR3 sequence is 15 residues long. The germline CDR1 and CDR2 sequences are MGHRA and YSYEKL. DNA for the CDR3: TGCGCCAGCAGCCAAGAGGGGGGGTTCCAAGAGACCCAGTACTTC. Encoded protein: CASSQEGGFQETQYF.

This sequence joins TRBV6-1 and TRBJ1-5; D possibly corresponds to TRBD1 (6 bases). The CDR3 has 14 residues. The ends were cut back, 7 bases at V and 3 bases at J, with 13 bases in the middle. Germline V gene data show CDR1 as MNHNS and CDR2 as SASEGT. As DNA, the CDR3 is TGTGCCAGCAATAACAGGGAGCCCAATCAGCCCCAGCATTTT. It is translated as CASNNREPNQPQHF.

The chain joins TRBV5-5 to TRBJ1-2; no firm D call. The CDR3 has 15 residues. V was shortened by 0 bases and J by 2 bases, with 11 bases between the two germline ends. Germline V gene lookup returns CDR1 SGHKS and CDR2 YYEKEE (reference sequence). As DNA, the CDR3 is TGTGCCAGCAGCTTGGACAGTCATTTAAACTATGGCTACACCTTC. Its translation: CASSLDSHLNYGYTF.

V usage is TRBV5-6 and J usage is TRBJ1-1, with D perhaps TRBD1 (6 bases). CDR3 length: 14 residues. V dropped 0 bases and J dropped 5 bases, with 11 bases sitting between them. Per the germline V gene, CDR1 is SGHDT and CDR2 is YYEEEE. The CDR3 nucleotides read TGTGCCAGCAGCTTGGCACAGGGTAGGACTGAAGCTTTCTTT. This sequence encodes CASSLAQGRTEAFF.

The rearrangement links TRBV7-9 to TRBJ1-1; 7 nucleotides align to TRBD1. The CDR3 has 16 residues. Germline CDR1 and CDR2: SEHNR and FQNEAQ (reference sequence). With V trimmed by 5 bases and J by 0 bases, 9 bases remained unmatched. Written as DNA, the CDR3 is TGTGCCAGCAGCACCGACAGGGTGGTGGTGAACACTGAAGCTTTCTTT. This translates into CASSTDRVVVNTEAFF.

This chain joins TRBV6-5 and TRBJ1-1; 7 bases agree with TRBD1. The J segment lost 5 bases and the V segment lost 9 bases, leaving 6 bases of the junction unmatched. CDR1 and CDR2 from the germline V gene are MNHEY and SVGAGI. The CDR3 is 12 amino acids. CDR3 nucleotide sequence: TGTGCCAGTAAGACAGGGAGGACTGAAGCTTTCTTT. Amino acids: CASKTGRTEAFF.

This clone was counted once. The J gene is TRBJ2-7, the V gene TRBV5-4, with TRBD2 matching over 12 bases. This CDR3 is built from 17 residues. V shed 0 bases and J 5 bases; nucleotides not matched to a gene: 9. Germline V gene data show CDR1 as SGHNT and CDR2 as YYREEE (reference sequence). This chain's CDR3 is CASSLGLAGVLSHEQYF. The CDR3, as DNA: TGTGCCAGCAGCTTGGGACTAGCGGGAGTGCTTTCCCACGAGCAGTACTTC.

V is TRBV11-3 and J is TRBJ1-3, with TRBD1 identical over 8 bases. The J call is uncertain, as TRBJ2-2 better fits the DNA end. CDR3 length: 15 amino acids. The germline V gene encodes CDR1 SGHNT and CDR2 YENEEA. In DNA form, the CDR3 reads TGTGCCAGCAGCCAGGGACAGGCGAACACCGGGGAGCTGTTTTTT. Translated, it gives CASSQGQANTGELFF.

The CDR3 bases are TGTGCCAGCAAAAGACAGGGGTCCAATGAGCAGTTCTTC. Protein: CASKRQGSNEQFF. J is TRBJ2-1 and V is TRBV2; 8 nucleotides align to TRBD1. CDR3 length: 13 amino acids. Germline-derived CDR1 and CDR2 are SNHLY and FYNNEI. Trimming at V came to 7 bases and at J to 6 bases, leaving 5 bases not matched to a gene.

The chain is built from TRBV10-3 and TRBJ1-4, with 7 positions matching TRBD1. The ends lost 3 bases at V and 5 bases at J; junction bases unmatched: 6. The CDR3 has 15 residues. Germline values: CDR1 ENHRY, CDR2 SYGVKD. CDR3 in amino acids: CAISERTGGNEKLFF. As DNA, the CDR3 is TGTGCCATCAGTGAACGGACAGGCGGGAATGAAAAACTGTTTTTT.

The V call is TRBV18, the J call TRBJ2-7, with D unclear. V was clipped by 0 bases and J by 3 bases, with 9 bases between them. Germline-derived CDR1 and CDR2 are KGHSH and LQKENI. The CDR3 length is 14 residues. CDR3 DNA: TGTGCCAGCTCACCACCAACAGCCGTCTACGAGCAGTACTTC. Protein: CASSPPTAVYEQYF.

The rearrangement uses TRBV19 and TRBJ2-7, with a weak D call TRBD2 (6 bases). Germline V gene data show CDR1 as LNHDA and CDR2 as SQIVND (reference sequence). The CDR3 covers 15 residues. The V end lost 5 bases, the J end lost 2 bases, and 16 bases lay between the germline ends. This CDR3 reads CASSAGSARAYEQYF. In DNA form, the CDR3 reads TGTGCCAGTAGTGCGGGATCAGCGAGGGCCTACGAGCAGTACTTC.